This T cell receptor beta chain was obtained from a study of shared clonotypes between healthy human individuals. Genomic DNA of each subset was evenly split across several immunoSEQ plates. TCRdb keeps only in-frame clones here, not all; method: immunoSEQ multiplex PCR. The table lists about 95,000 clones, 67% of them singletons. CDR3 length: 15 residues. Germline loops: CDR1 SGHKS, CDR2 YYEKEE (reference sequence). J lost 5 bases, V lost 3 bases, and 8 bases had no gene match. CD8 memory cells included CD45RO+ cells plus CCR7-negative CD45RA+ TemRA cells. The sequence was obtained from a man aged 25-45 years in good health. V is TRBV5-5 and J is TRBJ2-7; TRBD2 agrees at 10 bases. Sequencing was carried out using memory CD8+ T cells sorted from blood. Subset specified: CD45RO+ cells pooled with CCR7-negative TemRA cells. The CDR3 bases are TGTGCCAGCAGCTCTTGGGGGCTAGCGGGAGACGAGCAGTACTTC. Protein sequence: CASSSWGLAGDEQYF.